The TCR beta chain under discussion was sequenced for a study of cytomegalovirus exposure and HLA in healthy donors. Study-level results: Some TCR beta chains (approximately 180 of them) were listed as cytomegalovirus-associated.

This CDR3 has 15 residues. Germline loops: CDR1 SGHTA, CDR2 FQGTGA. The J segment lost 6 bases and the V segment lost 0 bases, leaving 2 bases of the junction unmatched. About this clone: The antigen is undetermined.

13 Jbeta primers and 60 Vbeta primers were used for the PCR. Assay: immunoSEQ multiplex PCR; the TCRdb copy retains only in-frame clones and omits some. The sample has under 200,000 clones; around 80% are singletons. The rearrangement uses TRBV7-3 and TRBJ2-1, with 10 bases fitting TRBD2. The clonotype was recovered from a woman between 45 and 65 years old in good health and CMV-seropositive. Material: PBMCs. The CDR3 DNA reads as TGTGCCAGCAGCTTAACCGCTAGCGGGGGCAATGAGCAGTTCTTC. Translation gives CASSLTASGGNEQFF.